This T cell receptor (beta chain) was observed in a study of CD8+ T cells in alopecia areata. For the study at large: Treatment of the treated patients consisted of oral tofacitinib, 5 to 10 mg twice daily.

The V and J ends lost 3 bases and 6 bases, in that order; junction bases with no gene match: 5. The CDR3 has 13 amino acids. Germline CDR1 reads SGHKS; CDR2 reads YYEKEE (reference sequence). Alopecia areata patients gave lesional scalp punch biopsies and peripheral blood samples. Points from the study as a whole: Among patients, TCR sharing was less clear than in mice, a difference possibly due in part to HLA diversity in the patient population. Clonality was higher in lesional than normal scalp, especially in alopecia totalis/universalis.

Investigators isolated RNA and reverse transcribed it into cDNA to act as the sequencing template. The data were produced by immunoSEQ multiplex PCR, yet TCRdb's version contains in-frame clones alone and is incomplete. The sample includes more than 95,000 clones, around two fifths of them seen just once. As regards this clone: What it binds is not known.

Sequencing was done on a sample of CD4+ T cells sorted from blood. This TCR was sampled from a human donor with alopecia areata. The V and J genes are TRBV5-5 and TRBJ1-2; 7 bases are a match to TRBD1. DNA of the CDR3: TGTGCCAGCAGCTCCGGGACAGCGGATGGCTACACCTTC. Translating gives CASSSGTADGYTF.